This T cell receptor beta chain was retrieved from a study of T cell changes during pregnancy in multiple sclerosis. Clones were sequenced by immunoSEQ multiplex PCR, and TCRdb holds only the in-frame ones, with some missing. Of under 40,000 clones in the sample, roughly 90% are singletons; the top ten hold 4% to 5.5%. The CDR3 has 14 amino acids. The V gene's germline CDR1 is MDHEN and CDR2 SYDVKM. The ends lost 2 bases at V and 7 bases at J; junction bases unmatched: 6. The sequencing used peripheral blood, collected in the second trimester of pregnancy. This receptor was obtained from a female donor in good health, enrolled as a control in a pregnancy study. The rearrangement links TRBV28 to TRBJ2-7; 9 nucleotides agree with TRBD1. In nucleotides, the CDR3 is TGTGCCAGCAGTTTACTGGGACAGGGAGAAGAGCAGTACTTC. Encoded protein: CASSLLGQGEEQYF.